Below are 15 T cell receptor beta chains sequenced from a single sample in a study of early T cells in non-severe SARS-CoV-2 infection. TCRdb recomputed calls from the 5' RACE reads with MiXCR, one row per CDR3 protein. Of approximately 26,000 distinct CDR3 sequences in the sample, around 3.9% were seen once. Material for sequencing was whole blood. The receptors were sampled from an adult who was a healthcare worker with PCR-confirmed SARS-CoV-2 infection or an uninfected control (not recorded which).

This clonotype was observed at least ten times. V gene TRBV5-1 combines with J gene TRBJ2-7, with a possible D match to TRBD1 (5 bases). Germline V gene data show CDR1 as SGHRS and CDR2 as YFSETQ. The CDR3 has 15 residues. The V end lost 7 bases, the J end lost 0 bases, and 17 bases lay between the germline ends. CDR3 in amino acids: CASSPVGPSSYEQYF. The CDR3 DNA is TGCGCCAGCTCACCGGTGGGGCCGAGCTCCTACGAGCAGTACTTC.

This clonotype was seen many times. The V gene is TRBV21-1, the J gene TRBJ1-6; the D call in the table, TRBD1, was not verified against the DNA. TRBV21-1 is reported as a pseudogene. CDR3 length: 15 amino acids. The CDR3 nucleotides are TGTGCCAGCAGCAAATCGAGCCCACAGGGATCACCCCTCCACTTT. Protein sequence: CASSKSSPQGSPLHF.

The J gene is TRBJ2-3, the V gene TRBV7-2; D is perhaps TRBD2 (6 bases). Germline CDR1 is SGHTA and CDR2 is FQGNSA. This CDR3 is built from 12 residues. Trimming stripped 11 bases from V and 4 bases from J, with 13 bases between. The CDR3: CTSRRVADTQYF. CDR3 bases: TGTACCTCTAGGAGGGTGGCAGATACGCAGTATTTT.

The table lists this clonotype with many counts. V gene TRBV7-3 combines with J gene TRBJ2-7, with 7 bases identical to TRBD1. This CDR3 has 15 amino acids. V shed 3 bases, J shed 2 bases, and the junction held 7 bases outside the gene matches. In germline, CDR1 is SGHTA, CDR2 FQGTGA. The CDR3 sequence: CASSFDGTAAYEQYF. Written as DNA, the CDR3 is TGTGCCAGCAGCTTTGATGGGACAGCAGCCTACGAGCAGTACTTC.

This clonotype showed up many times. V is TRBV11-2 and J is TRBJ2-1; a weak D match, TRBD2 (6 bases). Germline assignment: CDR1 SGHAT and CDR2 FQNNGV. Trimming shortened V by 3 bases and J by 7 bases, and 7 bases separated the two germline ends. The CDR3 covers 12 residues. The CDR3 loop is CASSLEGNEQFF. For the CDR3, the DNA is TGTGCCAGCAGCTTGGAGGGGAATGAGCAGTTCTTC.

This clonotype was observed many times. The chain couples TRBV28 to TRBJ2-7; D is possibly TRBD2 (7 bases). V was shortened by 5 bases and J by 7 bases, with 21 bases between the two germline ends. From germline, CDR1 is MDHEN and CDR2 SYDVKM. The CDR3 is made up of 15 amino acids. This chain's CDR3 is CASSPRGDTAWEQYF. The CDR3 coding sequence is TGTGCCAGCAGTCCCCGGGGGGACACGGCGTGGGAGCAGTACTTC. The variable domain in full, completed from reference TRBV28 and TRBJ2-7, reads DVKVTQSSRYLVKRTGEKVFLECVQDMDHENMFWYRQDPGLGLRLIYFSYDVKMKEKGDIPEGYSVSREKKERFSLILESASTNQTSMYLCASSPRGDTAWEQYFGPGTRLTVT.

This clonotype was seen at least ten times. The chain recombines TRBV5-1 with TRBJ1-5; D is undetermined. CDR3 length: 14 residues. Germline V gene lookup returns CDR1 SGHRS and CDR2 YFSETQ. Trimming left V 0 bases short and J 2 bases short, with 6 bases between. CDR3 sequence: CASSLAGGNQPQHF. In DNA form, the CDR3 reads TGCGCCAGCAGCTTGGCCGGAGGCAATCAGCCCCAGCATTTT.

Ten or more counts support this clonotype. The chain combines TRBV24-1 with TRBJ2-1; 9 bases line up with TRBD2. Germline V gene data show CDR1 as KGHDR and CDR2 as SFDVKD. The CDR3 spans 14 residues. J lost 4 bases, V lost 9 bases, and 6 bases had no gene match. The CDR3 DNA is TGTGCCACCTTTAGCGGGAGTCCTTACAATGAGCAGTTCTTC. Translated, it gives CATFSGSPYNEQFF.

This clonotype was observed many times. V usage is TRBV20-1 and J usage is TRBJ2-4, with D perhaps being TRBD1 or TRBD2 (5 bases each). V was shortened by 4 bases and J by 7 bases, with 17 bases between the two germline ends. Germline CDR1 DFQATT, CDR2 SNEGSKA (reference sequence). The CDR3 sequence is 14 residues long. DNA for the CDR3: TGCAGTGCTACGGCAGGGTTTGGGACGAACATTCAGTACTTC. It specifies CSATAGFGTNIQYF.

This clonotype was recorded at least ten times. This rearrangement joins TRBV7-2 to TRBJ2-3; D perhaps matches TRBD2 (5 bases). Trimming pared 4 bases from V and 0 bases from J, leaving 8 bases between. Germline V CDR1 and CDR2: SGHTA, FQGNSA. The CDR3 spans 14 residues. The CDR3: CASSSRTSTDTQYF. CDR3 nucleotides: TGTGCCAGCAGCTCAAGGACTAGCACAGATACGCAGTATTTT. The variable domain in full, with the rest retrieved from reference TRBV7-2 and TRBJ2-3, is GAGVSQSPSNKVTEKGKDVELRCDPISGHTALYWYRQSLGQGLEFLIYFQGNSAPDKSGLPSDRFSAERTGGSVSTLTIQRTQQEDSAVYLCASSSRTSTDTQYFGPGTRLTVL.

This clonotype was found many times. This chain links TRBV7-2 with TRBJ1-3; 9 positions match TRBD1. Germline V CDR1 and CDR2: SGHTA, FQGNSA. Trimming cost V 0 bases and J 6 bases; bases outside gene matches: 6. The CDR3 has 16 residues. The CDR3 sequence: CASSLAQGASENTIYF. Here the CDR3 DNA reads TGTGCCAGCAGCTTAGCACAGGGGGCAAGTGAAAACACCATATATTTT.

J is TRBJ2-3 and V is TRBV29-1; 9 nucleotides agree with TRBD2. CDR3 length: 15 amino acids. Germline-derived CDR1 and CDR2 are SQVTM and ANQGSEA. With V trimmed by 6 bases and J by 6 bases, 13 bases remained unmatched. The CDR3 region is CSVMGLAGGSDTQYF. DNA for the CDR3: TGCAGCGTCATGGGACTAGCTGGAGGTTCGGATACGCAGTATTTT.

This clonotype was detected ten times or more. The gene calls are TRBV7-8 and TRBJ2-1; 12 bases map to TRBD2. V was clipped by 6 bases and J by 8 bases; unmatched bases: 5. Germline V lookup: CDR1 SGHVS, CDR2 FQNEAQ. This CDR3 has 14 amino acids. In nucleotides, the CDR3 is TGTGCCAGCAGGCAGACTAGCGGGAGCTATGAGCAGTTCTTC. It is translated as CASRQTSGSYEQFF. The variable domain in full, with the rest retrieved from reference TRBV7-8 and TRBJ2-1, is GAGVSQSPRYKVAKRGQDVALRCDPISGHVSLFWYQQALGQGPEFLTYFQNEAQLDKSGLPSDRFFAERPEGSVSTLKIQRTQQEDSAVYLCASRQTSGSYEQFFGPGTRLTVL.

This clonotype came up many times. This rearrangement joins TRBV6-2 or TRBV6-3 to TRBJ1-1; 11 bases are shared with TRBD1. The V and J ends lost 6 bases and 4 bases, in that order; junction bases with no gene match: 19. Germline V gene lookup returns CDR1 MNHEY and CDR2 SVGEGT. The CDR3 is 19 amino acids. CDR3 sequence: CASRRPSGTGGPTGTEAFF. The CDR3 bases are TGTGCCAGCAGACGCCCTTCCGGGACAGGGGGACCAACGGGCACTGAAGCTTTCTTT.

This clonotype was seen at least ten times. CDR3 region: CASSLGDRGGYTF. In DNA, the CDR3 is TGCGCCAGCAGCTTGGGGGACAGGGGAGGCTACACCTTC. The rearrangement links TRBV5-1 to TRBJ1-2, with TRBD1 identical over 10 bases. Germline V gene lookup returns CDR1 SGHRS and CDR2 YFSETQ. The CDR3 is 13 amino acids. The junction had 1 base not matched to a gene; V was cut back by 0 bases and J by 8 bases.